These 27 T cell receptor beta chains originate from one sample sequenced in a study of T cell changes during pregnancy in multiple sclerosis. Assay used: immunoSEQ multiplex PCR; TCRdb lists only in-frame clones, some missing. This sample has 75,000 to 90,000 clones, with over 85% found just once. The source material was CD4+ T cells from peripheral blood mononuclear cells, sampled before pregnancy. Receptors originate from a female donor with multiple sclerosis, enrolled in a pregnancy study.

The CDR3 DNA sequence: TGTGCCAGTAGTGGGGTACCGGGACAGGGGTTCTACGAGCAGTACTTC. This translates into CASSGVPGQGFYEQYF. The chain employs TRBV19 and TRBJ2-7, with 10 bases identical to TRBD1. Germline-derived CDR1 and CDR2 are LNHDA and SQIVND (reference sequence). V gave up 5 bases and J gave up 3 bases; unmatched junction bases: 10. CDR3 length: 16 residues.

This sequence joins TRBV2 and TRBJ1-1; D ambiguous. CDR1 is SNHLY, CDR2 FYNNEI, per germline. The CDR3 is 13 residues long. Trimming took off 4 bases at V and 7 bases at J, with 13 bases between the two ends. CDR3 sequence reads: CASSAQPLGEAFF. In DNA, the CDR3 is TGTGCCAGCAGTGCACAGCCCCTCGGTGAAGCTTTCTTT.

The count of this clone is one. This chain uses TRBV30 with TRBJ2-5; 7 positions match TRBD1. The J call may be faulty, since TRBJ2-7 better matches the DNA end. Germline values: CDR1 GTSNPN, CDR2 SVGIG (reference sequence). The CDR3 has 14 amino acids. CDR3 protein: CAWTPTGPVYEQYF. In DNA, the CDR3 is TGTGCCTGGACCCCGACAGGGCCCGTCTACGAGCAGTACTTC.

The rearrangement links TRBV4-2 to TRBJ2-1; TRBD2 matches 8 bases. Trimming at V came to 2 bases and at J to 0 bases, leaving 9 bases not matched to a gene. The CDR3 has 18 residues. In germline, CDR1 is LGHNA, CDR2 YNFKEQ. CDR3 amino acids: CASSQSSGTRYSYNEQFF. The CDR3 DNA reads TGTGCCAGCAGCCAATCCTCCGGGACTAGATACTCCTACAATGAGCAGTTCTTC.

V and J are TRBV5-1 and TRBJ2-2; TRBD2 matches at 8 bases. V gave up 9 bases and J gave up 5 bases; unmatched junction bases: 18. The CDR3 totals 17 residues. Germline-derived CDR1 and CDR2 are SGHRS and YFSETQ. DNA for the CDR3: TGCGCCACTAGAGTCGAAGCGGGAGCGTTTGGGACCGGGGAGCTGTTTTTT. Translated: CATRVEAGAFGTGELFF.

The chain couples TRBV9 to TRBJ1-1; 8 nucleotides agree with TRBD1. V was clipped by 3 bases and J by 4 bases; unmatched bases: 5. This CDR3 contains 14 residues. CDR1 SGDLS and CDR2 YYNGEE come from the germline V gene. This CDR3 reads CASSAGGAGTEAFF. The CDR3 DNA is TGTGCCAGCAGCGCAGGGGGCGCGGGCACTGAAGCTTTCTTT.

The chain couples TRBV5-1 to TRBJ2-7; D might be TRBD2 (6 bases). Trimming cost V 0 bases and J 5 bases, with 15 bases left between them. The CDR3 sequence is 15 residues long. In germline, CDR1 is SGHRS, CDR2 YFSETQ. This chain's CDR3 is CASSLGGGGSDEQYF. The DNA of the CDR3 is TGCGCCAGCAGCTTGGGTGGGGGAGGTTCTGACGAGCAGTACTTC.

This clone has only a few counts. DNA of the CDR3: TGTGCCAGCAGCGTAGCTACGGGGGGCATAGAGGAAAAACTGTTTTTT. Its protein is CASSVATGGIEEKLFF. The chain has TRBV9 and TRBJ1-4, with D perhaps TRBD1 (6 bases). The germline V gene has CDR1 SGDLS and CDR2 YYNGEE. CDR3 length equals 16 residues. The ends were cut back, 0 bases at V and 8 bases at J, with 17 bases in the middle.

The chain couples TRBV5-1 to TRBJ2-5; perhaps TRBD2 as D (5 bases). The CDR3 covers 17 residues. Germline CDR1 reads SGHRS; CDR2 reads YFSETQ. Trimming shortened V by 1 base and J by 2 bases, and 18 bases separated the two germline ends. As DNA, the CDR3 is TGCGCCAGCAGCTTGCCTAAGTCGGGTTCGGGACAAGAGACCCAGTACTTC. Translating it yields CASSLPKSGSGQETQYF.

The V call is TRBV27, the J call TRBJ1-2; 10 positions match TRBD1. Germline assignment: CDR1 MNHEY and CDR2 SMNVEV (reference sequence). V shed 2 bases, J shed 5 bases, and the junction held 5 bases outside the gene matches. This CDR3 comprises 15 residues. Here the CDR3 DNA reads TGTGCCAGCAGTTTACGGGACAGGGGAATTTATGGCTACACCTTC. It translates to CASSLRDRGIYGYTF.

The chain links TRBV6-1 to TRBJ2-1, with 10 nucleotides matching TRBD2. The CDR3 totals 15 residues. CDR1 is MNHNS and CDR2 is SASEGT in the germline V gene. Trimming removed 2 bases from V and 7 bases from J; junction bases left unmatched: 5. This chain's CDR3 is CASSEPGLARNEQFF. Written as DNA, the CDR3 is TGTGCCAGCAGTGAACCGGGACTAGCGAGAAATGAGCAGTTCTTC.

The V call is TRBV7-3, the J call TRBJ1-3; no definite D call. Germline V gene lookup returns CDR1 SGHTA and CDR2 FQGTGA. Trimming shortened V by 3 bases and J by 2 bases, and 8 bases separated the two germline ends. This CDR3 comprises 14 residues. The DNA of the CDR3 is TGTGCCAGCAGCTTGGCGGGAACTGGAAACACCATATATTTT. It translates to CASSLAGTGNTIYF.

The chain recombines TRBV6-5 with TRBJ1-1; no firm D call. The germline V gene has CDR1 MNHEY and CDR2 SVGAGI. This CDR3 region has 15 residues. V was trimmed by 0 bases and J by 0 bases, leaving 8 bases between them. The CDR3 DNA follows: TGTGCCAGCAGTTACTCGATCAACATGAACACTGAAGCTTTCTTT. Translating gives CASSYSINMNTEAFF.

The V call is TRBV5-1, the J call TRBJ2-7; 9 bases are shared with TRBD1. Unmatched junction bases numbered 4, after V lost 0 bases and J lost 3 bases. CDR1 is SGHRS and CDR2 is YFSETQ in the germline V gene. The CDR3 spans 15 residues. The CDR3 is CASSLDGTGLYEQYF. The CDR3 DNA follows: TGCGCCAGCAGCTTGGACGGGACAGGGCTCTACGAGCAGTACTTC.

The genes are TRBV5-6 and TRBJ2-1, with TRBD1 as a possible D gene (6 bases). V was shortened by 5 bases and J by 1 base, with 13 bases between the two germline ends. Germline CDR1 SGHDT, CDR2 YYEEEE. The CDR3 covers 15 residues. The CDR3, as DNA: TGTGCCAGCAGTCCTGGGGGCGGGTCCTACAATGAGCAGTTCTTC. Translated: CASSPGGGSYNEQFF. The entire variable domain, with the rest obtained from reference TRBV5-6 and TRBJ2-1, is as follows: DAGVTQSPTHLIKTRGQQVTLRCSPKSGHDTVSWYQQALGQGPQFIFQYYEEEERQRGNFPDRFSGHQFPNYSSELNVNALLLGDSALYLCASSPGGGSYNEQFFGPGTRLTVL.

This chain joins TRBV2 and TRBJ2-7, with 10 bases that match TRBD2. The CDR3 sequence is 15 residues long. With V trimmed by 5 bases and J by 2 bases, 6 bases remained unmatched. The V gene's germline CDR1 is SNHLY and CDR2 FYNNEI. The CDR3 bases are TGTGCCAGCAGTTCTGGACTAGCGGAAACCTACGAGCAGTACTTC. Amino acids: CASSSGLAETYEQYF.

The gene calls are TRBV9 and TRBJ2-5; 13 bases align to TRBD2. The germline CDR1 and CDR2 sequences are SGDLS and YYNGEE. There are 17 residues in the CDR3. The J segment lost 1 base and the V segment lost 0 bases, leaving 3 bases of the junction unmatched. In DNA, the CDR3 is TGTGCCAGCAGCGTAGGGGGACTAGCGGGAACCCAAGAGACCCAGTACTTC. This gives the protein CASSVGGLAGTQETQYF.

V usage is TRBV28 and J usage is TRBJ1-4, with D perhaps matching TRBD1 (5 bases). CDR1 and CDR2 from the germline V gene are MDHEN and SYDVKM. The CDR3 runs to 14 residues. V was pared by 2 bases and J by 2 bases, with 6 bases between. The CDR3 DNA reads TGTGCCAGCAGTTTAGGGGCGACTAATGAAAAACTGTTTTTT. Its protein product is CASSLGATNEKLFF.

The V call is TRBV2, the J call TRBJ1-4; no clear D gene. CDR1 and CDR2 (germline): SNHLY, FYNNEI. V lost 3 bases to trimming and J lost 5 bases, with 10 bases between them. The CDR3 is 14 amino acids. The CDR3 bases are TGTGCCAGCAGTGAGAGGCAGCGCAATGAAAAACTGTTTTTT. Protein product: CASSERQRNEKLFF.

This chain links TRBV29-1 with TRBJ2-5; 15 bases are a match to TRBD2. Germline V gene data show CDR1 as SQVTM and CDR2 as ANQGSEA. V lost 7 bases to trimming and J lost 4 bases; unmatched junction nucleotides: 4. The CDR3 is 14 residues long. The CDR3 here is CSARTSGRGETQYF. CDR3 nucleotide sequence: TGCAGCGCACGGACTAGCGGGAGGGGAGAGACCCAGTACTTC.

J is TRBJ1-2 and V is TRBV27; 7 bases agree with TRBD1. The CDR3 runs to 14 residues. The J segment lost 9 bases and the V segment lost 3 bases, leaving 10 bases of the junction unmatched. The V gene's germline CDR1 is MNHEY and CDR2 SMNVEV (reference sequence). Here the CDR3 DNA reads TGTGCCAGCAGTTTCGGTGACAGGGTGTTTAGCTACACCTTC. Protein: CASSFGDRVFSYTF.

This clone was seen a few times. The V call is TRBV9, the J call TRBJ1-1, with 7 positions matching TRBD1. This CDR3 spans 14 amino acids. The V gene's germline CDR1 is SGDLS and CDR2 YYNGEE. The V segment lost 0 bases and the J segment 6 bases; nucleotides outside the gene matches: 5. The CDR3: CASSVEGQYAEAFF. The CDR3 DNA reads TGTGCCAGCAGCGTAGAGGGACAGTATGCTGAAGCTTTCTTT.

The chain links TRBV10-3 to TRBJ1-1, with 8 bases aligning to TRBD1. The V and J ends lost 7 bases and 0 bases, in that order; junction bases with no gene match: 4. This CDR3 has 14 residues. CDR1 ENHRY and CDR2 SYGVKD come from the germline V gene. The CDR3 loop is CAITPQGVNTEAFF. For the CDR3, the DNA is TGTGCCATCACCCCACAGGGGGTGAACACTGAAGCTTTCTTT.

The chain carries TRBV5-1 and TRBJ2-3; 9 bases map to TRBD2. CDR1 SGHRS and CDR2 YFSETQ come from the germline V gene. Trimming took 2 bases from V and 5 from J; bases not matched to a gene: 6. The CDR3 is 15 residues long. The CDR3 here is CASSFLAGEKDTQYF. The CDR3 coding sequence is TGCGCCAGCAGCTTTTTAGCGGGAGAAAAAGATACGCAGTATTTT.

The genes are TRBV7-3 and TRBJ2-7; 11 nucleotides match TRBD1. The CDR3 length is 16 residues. CDR1 SGHTA and CDR2 FQGTGA come from the germline V gene. J lost 3 bases, V lost 5 bases, and 9 bases had no gene match. CDR3 in amino acids: CASSLRGGTGGYEQYF. CDR3 bases: TGTGCCAGCAGCCTTCGGGGTGGGACAGGGGGCTACGAGCAGTACTTC.

The chain uses TRBV19 and TRBJ2-2; 15 bases are shared with TRBD2. This CDR3 spans 16 amino acids. The germline V gene encodes CDR1 LNHDA and CDR2 SQIVND (reference sequence). V was clipped by 5 bases and J by 6 bases; unmatched bases: 4. The CDR3 DNA is TGTGCCAGTAGTGCTGGACTAGCGGGAGGGGCCGGGGAGCTGTTTTTT. As protein: CASSAGLAGGAGELFF.

DNA for the CDR3: TGTGCCATCAGTGACGGTTCTACCGGGGAGCTGTTTTTT. The encoded protein is CAISDGSTGELFF. The chain has TRBV10-3 and TRBJ2-2; D is unclear. The ends were cut back, 3 bases at V and 5 bases at J, with 7 bases in the middle. The germline gives CDR1 ENHRY, CDR2 SYGVKD. The CDR3 has 13 amino acids.